A selection of T cell receptor beta chains follows, all from one sample in a study of blood T cell repertoires in COVID-19. Assay used: immunoSEQ multiplex PCR; TCRdb lists only in-frame clones, some missing. Here the sample spans approximately 380,000 clones, 85% being singletons. Input material: peripheral blood. Receptor source: a woman between 18 and 30 years old with acute or convalescent COVID-19. CDR3s include the opening cysteine and the closing phenylalanine or tryptophan. A D gene is named only where the DNA matches it firmly. Some rows have no size entry. The others give once, few or many, or a class for an expanded clone.

clone_size	d_call	v_call	j_call	cdr3_nt	cdr3_aa
.	.	TRBV27	TRBJ2-7	TGTGCCAGCAGTTTAGGTGGACAAGGCTCCTACGAGCAGTACTTC	CASSLGGQGSYEQYF
.	.	TRBV25-1	TRBJ1-1	TGTGCCAGCACCTCCTCGGGGGGCCAGTGGAACACTGAAGCTTTCTTT	CASTSSGGQWNTEAFF
once	.	TRBV4-1	TRBJ1-2	TGCGCCAGCAGCCAGGCTGGACAGCCCCCTAACTATGGCTACACCTTC	CASSQAGQPPNYGYTF
once	.	TRBV19	TRBJ1-2	TGTGCCAGTAGTATGTTTCGGGATAGCCTCGGCTACACCTTC	CASSMFRDSLGYTF
.	TRBD1	TRBV6-5	TRBJ1-2	TGTGCCAGCAGTTACACAGGGGTGACGGGCTATGGCTACACCTTC	CASSYTGVTGYGYTF
once	TRBD1	TRBV7-9	TRBJ1-4	TGTGCCAGCAGCTTAGGGACAGGGACTAATGAAAAACTGTTTTTT	CASSLGTGTNEKLFF
.	.	TRBV27	TRBJ1-1	TGTGCCAGCAGATGGGGGGGGAACACTGAAGCTTTCTTT	CASRWGGNTEAFF
.	TRBD2	TRBV30	TRBJ2-5	TGTGCCTGCTCGGGGGGAGGGGAGACCCAGTACTTC	CACSGGGETQYF
.	TRBD2	TRBV19	TRBJ2-5	TGTGCCAGTAGTTCGGGGACTAGCGGGGTCAGGGAGACCCAGTACTTC	CASSSGTSGVRETQYF
.	.	TRBV28	TRBJ1-3	TGTGCCAGCAGTTTTTCTCTACCGGACGGGAATGGAAACACCATATATTTT	CASSFSLPDGNGNTIYF
.	.	TRBV4-1	TRBJ1-1	TGCGCCAGCAGCCGAAGACCTGGAGGTGAAGCTTTCTTT	CASSRRPGGEAFF
.	.	TRBV9	TRBJ2-5	TGTGCCAGCAGCGTAGACGGACAGAGGCAAGAGACCCAGTACTTC	CASSVDGQRQETQYF
.	TRBD1	TRBV28	TRBJ1-2	TGTGCCAGCAGATCTACAGGGGGGGATGGCTACACCTTC	CASRSTGGDGYTF
.	TRBD1	TRBV4-2	TRBJ1-5	TGTGCCAGCAGCCAAGATGAAGGGGGCGGTCAGCCCCAGCATTTT	CASSQDEGGGQPQHF
.	.	TRBV28	TRBJ1-4	TGTGCCAGCAGTTTTAACCCTACAGGGCGGTTTGAAAAACTGTTTTTT	CASSFNPTGRFEKLFF
.	.	TRBV5-1	TRBJ1-1	TGCGCCAGCAGCTTGGCCGTGTTAGGGGGGAACACTGAAGCTTTCTTT	CASSLAVLGGNTEAFF
few	.	TRBV3-1/TRBV3-2	TRBJ1-2	TGTGCCAGCAGCTCAAGGGAGGGTACCTATGGCTACACCTTC	CASSSREGTYGYTF
.	TRBD1	TRBV7-3	TRBJ1-6	TGTGCCAGCAGCTTAAGCGGGACAGATAATTCACCCCTCCACTTT	CASSLSGTDNSPLHF
.	.	TRBV12-5	TRBJ1-3	TGTGCTAGTGCCGGGGCTGGAAACACCATATATTTT	CASAGAGNTIYF
.	.	TRBV10-3	TRBJ1-1	TGTGCCATCAGTGAGTCTGAGGGCGGTTATAGTGAAGCTTTCTTT	CAISESEGGYSEAFF
.	.	TRBV5-4	TRBJ1-3	TGTGCCAGCAGCCCCCCTTCTGGAAACACCATATATTTT	CASSPPSGNTIYF
.	.	TRBV5-1	TRBJ2-1	TGCGCCAGCAGCATAGGACAGAATTCCTACAATGAGCAGTTCTTC	CASSIGQNSYNEQFF
.	.	TRBV28	TRBJ1-5	TGTGCCAGCAGTTTTCGGGGGTATGGAAATCAGCCCCAGCATTTT	CASSFRGYGNQPQHF
.	.	TRBV2	TRBJ1-2	TGTGCCAGCAGTGACAGGGGTATCATGGGCTACACCTTC	CASSDRGIMGYTF
.	TRBD2	TRBV7-9	TRBJ2-1	TGTGCCAGCAGCTTAGTGCGCGGGGGGGCCTCAGATTACAATGAGCAGTTCTTC	CASSLVRGGASDYNEQFF
.	TRBD1	TRBV28	TRBJ1-2	TGTGCCAGCAGTTTAATTCTCGGGACAGGGGTGTCGGGAAACGATGGCTACACCTTC	CASSLILGTGVSGNDGYTF
.	.	TRBV13	TRBJ1-1	TGTGCCAGCAGCTCCACCCTACAGGGCTCTGAAGCTTTCTTT	CASSSTLQGSEAFF
once	TRBD2	TRBV28	TRBJ2-3	TGCGCCTCCTTTAATAGCGGGAGGGCCGCAGATACGCAGTATTTT	CASFNSGRAADTQYF